The T cell receptor beta chain described here comes from a study of CXCR3-negative and CXCR3-positive naive CD8 T cells. Study background: Each library held about 1.5 +/- 0.3 million TRB reads, 130 million to 150 million in total.

In preparing the TRB cDNA libraries, 5' RACE with UMI labels was used. TCRdb re-called the 5' RACE reads and catalogs CDR3 proteins one per entry, DNA excluded. Its table records some 39,000 distinct CDR3 sequences. Comment on this clonotype: Antigen specificity is unknown.

The study sorted every CD8+ T cell subset in triplicate at 270,000 or so cells each. Identification of naive CD8+ T cells rested on CD45RO-CCR7+CD27+CD95- status. Regarding the study as a whole: High diversity, comparable across both naive subsets, contrasted with much lower diversity in memory CD8+ cells.

The CDR3 totals 15 residues. Germline CDR1 reads SQVTM; CDR2 reads ANQGSEA. The TCR sequence derives from a human donor in good health. Some clones in this sample may be carry-over from other donors' samples. This sequence joins TRBV29-1 and TRBJ2-3; TCRdb names TRBD2, which stays unverified in the absence of DNA. Sequencing input: naive CXCR3- CD8+ T cells from blood. Sample subset: CD45RO-CCR7+CD27+CD95- naive CD8+ T cells lacking CXCR3 (TNR3-). This CDR3 reads CSVEGGGDPTDTQYF.